These T cell receptor beta chains were read from a single sample in a study of T cells in Graves' hyperthyroidism and ophthalmopathy. TCRdb fed the multiplex PCR reads into MiXCR, producing one record per CDR3 protein. The data hold hundreds of thousands of distinct CDR3 sequences, with 35% to 40% observed a single time. The material sequenced was blood. The receptors originated from a man aged 18 to 30 with Graves' hyperthyroidism. Both conserved end residues are part of each CDR3. A D gene is named only where the DNA matches it firmly. Clone size is stated in some rows and not others, as once, few, many or a class when expanded.

TRBD1	many	TRBJ2-5	TRBV7-9	TGTGCCAGCAGCTTAGACCTGGGACAGGGGCAAGAGACCCAGTACTTC	CASSLDLGQGQETQYF
.	few	TRBJ2-2	TRBV20-1	TGCAGTGCTAGCTGGCCAAACACCGGGGAGCTGTTTTTT	CSASWPNTGELFF
TRBD2	many	TRBJ2-7	TRBV29-1	TGCAGCGTTGAAGTAAGCGGGGAACGGGTCGAGCAGTACTTC	CSVEVSGERVEQYF
.	.	TRBJ1-4	TRBV10-3	TGTGCCATCAGGGGATTCGATGAAAAACTGTTTTTT	CAIRGFDEKLFF
.	few	TRBJ2-2	TRBV20-1	TGCAGTGCTAGCTATCCGAGTACCGGGGAGCTGTTTTTT	CSASYPSTGELFF
.	.	TRBJ1-6	TRBV12-3/TRBV12-4	TGTGCCAGCACCACTACCGGGCTGGGGAATTCACCCCTCCACTTT	CASTTTGLGNSPLHF
.	few	TRBJ2-5	TRBV15	TGTGCCGCCAGCAGAGATAAGTCGGAGACCCAGTACTTC	CAASRDKSETQYF
.	few	TRBJ1-2	TRBV4-1	TGCGCCAGCAGCGGAGGGTCCGTCGAGTATGGCTACACCTTC	CASSGGSVEYGYTF
TRBD1	many	TRBJ2-7	TRBV29-1	TGCAGCGTCAAACAGGGGGCCGGGTACGAGCAGTACTTC	CSVKQGAGYEQYF
TRBD2	.	TRBJ2-5	TRBV7-8	TGTGCCAGCAGCTTAGGCGGGAGGGCCAGGGAGCAGTACTTC	CASSLGGRAREQYF
.	many	TRBJ1-5	TRBV29-1	TGCAGCGCCCCTGGGCAGAACAATCAGCCCCAGCATTTT	CSAPGQNNQPQHF
.	.	TRBJ2-7	TRBV10-3	TGTGCCATCAGTGACGGACCGGAGGGCAACGACGGCGAGCAGTACTTC	CAISDGPEGNDGEQYF
TRBD1	.	TRBJ1-5	TRBV19	TGCGCCAGTGGGAGAACAGGGGATAGCAATCAGCCCCAGCATTTT	CASGRTGDSNQPQHF
TRBD2	.	TRBJ2-2	TRBV10-3	TGTGCCATCAGTGATGGGAGGGACGGGAACACCGGGGAGCTGTTTTTT	CAISDGRDGNTGELFF
.	few	TRBJ1-5	TRBV11-2	TGTGCCAGCAGCGTAGAGGGGTATAGCAATCAGCCCCAGCATTTT	CASSVEGYSNQPQHF
.	few	TRBJ2-5	TRBV5-6	TGTGCCAGCAGCTTGGCCGCAGACCCCCAAGAGACCCAGTACTTC	CASSLAADPQETQYF
.	.	TRBJ1-3	TRBV9	TGTGCCAGCAGCGCTCACAGTGGGCCCTCTGGAAGCACCATATATTTT	CASSAHSGPSGSTIYF
.	.	TRBJ2-2	TRBV20-1	TGCAGTGCTCCGGAGGCGAACACCGGGGAGCTGTTTTTT	CSAPEANTGELFF
TRBD1	.	TRBJ2-7	TRBV7-9	TGTGCCAGCAGCAGACCGGGACAGGGTAACGAGCAGTACTTC	CASSRPGQGNEQYF
.	many	TRBJ2-7	TRBV9	TGTGCCAGCAGCGCGGTCCCGGGCGAGCAGTACTTC	CASSAVPGEQYF
.	.	TRBJ2-2	TRBV10-3	TGTGCCAGTCTCCGATATGGCGTGGGGGAGCTGTTTTTT	CASLRYGVGELFF
.	few	TRBJ1-2	TRBV19	TGTGCCAGTAGCTTCAGGGAGCATGGTGGCCACACCTTC	CASSFREHGGHTF
TRBD2	.	TRBJ2-7	TRBV19	TGTGCCAGTAGTATGGCCGCTAGCGGGATGAACGAGCAGTACTTC	CASSMAASGMNEQYF
.	many	TRBJ1-2	TRBV7-9	TGTGCCAGCAGCCCTCTTAAGGGGACGGGCTATGGCTACACCTTC	CASSPLKGTGYGYTF
TRBD2	many	TRBJ2-7	TRBV9	TGTGCCAGCAGCGTAGCGGCTAGCGGATCCTACGAGCAGTACTTC	CASSVAASGSYEQYF
.	few	TRBJ2-7	TRBV7-9	TGTGCCAGCAGCCGTAAGGGGCGACTAGAGGACCACGAGCAGTACTTC	CASSRKGRLEDHEQYF
TRBD2	few	TRBJ2-5	TRBV5-5	TGTGCCAGCAGCGACCGGGGAGGGAGGAGGGAGACCCAGTACTTC	CASSDRGGRRETQYF
.	once	TRBJ2-2	TRBV7-2	TGCGCCAGCAGCTTGGGTTCGAGAGCGTGGGAGCTGTTTTTT	CASSLGSRAWELFF